A selection of T cell receptor beta chains follows, all from one sample in a study of blood T cell repertoires in COVID-19. Assay used: immunoSEQ multiplex PCR; TCRdb lists only in-frame clones, some missing. The profile shows 350,000 to 500,000 clones, roughly 89% of them singletons. Specimen: peripheral blood. The receptor set was obtained from a man aged 18 to 29 with COVID-19, enrolled during active disease. CDR3s include the opening cysteine and the closing phenylalanine or tryptophan. Each record gives: V gene, clone size, J gene, D gene, CDR3 DNA, CDR3 protein. The D gene is left open where the match is weak. Expanded clones get a size class; other rows say once, few or many, or leave the size out.

TRBV12-3/TRBV12-4	NA	TRBJ2-1	NA	TGTGCCAGCAGTTTCCTGAATGAGCAGTTCTTC	CASSFLNEQFF
TRBV2	NA	TRBJ1-5	NA	TGTGCCAGCAGCGAACAGGTTCCCCCCGTTATTTATCAGCCCCAGCATTTT	CASSEQVPPVIYQPQHF
TRBV4-2	few	TRBJ2-3	TRBD2	TGTGCCAGCAGCCAAGGGGCTAGCGGGACAGATACGCAGTATTTT	CASSQGASGTDTQYF
TRBV6-5	NA	TRBJ2-7	NA	TGTGCCAGCAGTTACTCGAAATTAGAAGACTACGAGCAGTACTTC	CASSYSKLEDYEQYF
TRBV7-9	NA	TRBJ2-7	NA	TGTGCCAGCAGCTTAAGGGGCGTTTACGAGCAGTACTTC	CASSLRGVYEQYF
TRBV6-5	NA	TRBJ1-1	TRBD1	TGTGCCAGCAGCCCCGACAGGGACAGAACTGAAGCTTTCTTT	CASSPDRDRTEAFF
TRBV18	NA	TRBJ1-2	TRBD1	TGTGCCAGCTCACCACAAAAGGACAGGGTTTGGGGCTACACCTTC	CASSPQKDRVWGYTF
TRBV7-3	NA	TRBJ2-2	NA	TGTGCCAGCAGTCGGGGGAGTCAGACCGGGGAGCTGTTTTTT	CASSRGSQTGELFF
TRBV19	NA	TRBJ2-5	TRBD2	TGTGCCAGTAGCGGGGGGGCTTCAGGAGAGACCCAGTACTTC	CASSGGASGETQYF
TRBV11-2	few	TRBJ2-1	TRBD2	TGTGCCAGCAGCTTAGATGGACTAGTCGATGAGCAGTTCTTC	CASSLDGLVDEQFF
TRBV5-1	NA	TRBJ1-1	NA	TGCGCCAGCAGGGCAACAGTGAACACTGAAGCTTTCTTT	CASRATVNTEAFF
TRBV10-3	NA	TRBJ2-7	TRBD1	TGTGCCATCAGTGAGTCTGGGACAGGGTACTACGAGCAGTACTTC	CAISESGTGYYEQYF
TRBV4-1	NA	TRBJ2-7	NA	TGCGCCAGCAGCCTTGACAGTACCTACGAGCAGTACTTC	CASSLDSTYEQYF
TRBV2	NA	TRBJ2-6	NA	TGTGCCAGCAGACCGGGGACTGGGGCCAACGTCCTGACTTTC	CASRPGTGANVLTF
TRBV7-8	NA	TRBJ1-6	NA	TGTGCCAGCAGCCAGACAGCACTGAGTTCACCCCTCCACTTT	CASSQTALSSPLHF
TRBV2	NA	TRBJ2-2	NA	TGTGCCAGCCATAGGTCCGGGAAAGCGAACACCGGGGAGCTGTTTTTT	CASHRSGKANTGELFF
TRBV6-2/TRBV6-3	NA	TRBJ1-6	TRBD1	TGTGCCAGCAGTTACAGAGGACAGGGGGTTTACTCACCCCTCCACTTT	CASSYRGQGVYSPLHF
TRBV4-2	once	TRBJ2-1	TRBD2	TGTGCCAGCAGCCAAGCCCTCGGGACTAGCGGCCACAATGAGCAGTTCTTC	CASSQALGTSGHNEQFF
TRBV5-6	NA	TRBJ2-1	TRBD2	TGTGCCAGCAGCTTGTTTAGACTAGCGGCTTACAATGAGCAGTTCTTC	CASSLFRLAAYNEQFF
TRBV28	NA	TRBJ2-2	TRBD1	TGTGCCAGCAGCACAGGGGGCGCGGGGGCCGGGGAGCTGTTTTTT	CASSTGGAGAGELFF
TRBV19	NA	TRBJ2-1	NA	TGTGCCAGTAGTAAGGTCAGGGGCCCCTACAATGAGCAGTTCTTC	CASSKVRGPYNEQFF
TRBV7-6	NA	TRBJ2-1	TRBD2	TGTGCCAGCAGCTTAGTGACTAGCGGGGAGCAGTTCTTC	CASSLVTSGEQFF
TRBV29-1	NA	TRBJ2-2	TRBD1	TGCAGCGTTGTATGGACAGGGGTTTCGAACACCGGGGAGCTGTTTTTT	CSVVWTGVSNTGELFF
TRBV11-2	NA	TRBJ2-1	TRBD1	TGTGCCAGCCGGGCCCAAACAGGGGGCGTCTATGAGCAGTTCTTC	CASRAQTGGVYEQFF
TRBV6-5	NA	TRBJ1-5	NA	TGTGCCAGCAGTTCTCGCGAGGTGGCGGGCAATCAGCCCCAGCATTTT	CASSSREVAGNQPQHF
TRBV19	NA	TRBJ1-1	TRBD1	TGTGCCAGCCGACAGGGCGTGAACACTGAAGCTTTCTTT	CASRQGVNTEAFF
TRBV7-9	NA	TRBJ1-5	NA	TGTGCCAGCAGCCAAGGAGGGGCTGGGCAGCCCCAGCATTTT	CASSQGGAGQPQHF
TRBV28	NA	TRBJ1-5	TRBD1	TGTGCCAGCGAGGAGACAGGGTATCAGCCCCAGCATTTT	CASEETGYQPQHF
TRBV5-1	NA	TRBJ2-1	TRBD2	TGCGCCAGCAGCTTAGCACTAGCGGGGGACCCCGGGGGATTCAATGAGCAGTTCTTC	CASSLALAGDPGGFNEQFF
TRBV6-2/TRBV6-3	NA	TRBJ1-5	NA	TGTGCCAGCAGTTACCCAGGACAGCAATCGTCAAATCAGCCCCAGCATTTT	CASSYPGQQSSNQPQHF
TRBV2	NA	TRBJ1-5	TRBD1	TGTGCCAGCAGGGGGACAGGGGGAAATCAGCCCCAGCATTTT	CASRGTGGNQPQHF
TRBV11-3	NA	TRBJ2-1	NA	TGTGCCAGCAGCTTAGATGTGACAGGCGAACACAATGAGCAGTTCTTC	CASSLDVTGEHNEQFF
TRBV5-1	NA	TRBJ1-2	TRBD1	TGCGCCAGCAGCTCCTACCGGGACAGCGATGGCTACACCTTC	CASSSYRDSDGYTF
TRBV2	NA	TRBJ2-3	NA	TGTGCCAGCAGTGTCCAGTTGGCAGATACGCAGTATTTT	CASSVQLADTQYF
TRBV12-5	NA	TRBJ2-5	NA	TGTGCTAGTGGTTTGGGGAGCGGAGAGACCCAGTACTTC	CASGLGSGETQYF